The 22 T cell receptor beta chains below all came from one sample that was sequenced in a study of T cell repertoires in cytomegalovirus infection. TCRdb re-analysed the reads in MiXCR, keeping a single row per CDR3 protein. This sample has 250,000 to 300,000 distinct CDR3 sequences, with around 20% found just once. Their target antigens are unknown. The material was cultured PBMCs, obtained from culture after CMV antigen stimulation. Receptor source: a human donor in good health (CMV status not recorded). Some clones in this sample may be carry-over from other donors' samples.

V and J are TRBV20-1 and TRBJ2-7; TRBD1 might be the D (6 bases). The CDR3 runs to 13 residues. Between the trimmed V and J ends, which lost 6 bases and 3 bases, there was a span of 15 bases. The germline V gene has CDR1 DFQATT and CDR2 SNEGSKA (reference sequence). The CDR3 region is CSALTGTLYEQYV. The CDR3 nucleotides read TGCAGTGCCCTGACAGGAACCCTCTACGAGCAGTACGTC.

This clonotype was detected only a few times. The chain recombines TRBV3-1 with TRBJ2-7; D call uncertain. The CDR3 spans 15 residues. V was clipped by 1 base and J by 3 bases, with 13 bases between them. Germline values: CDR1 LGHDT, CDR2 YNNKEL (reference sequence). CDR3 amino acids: CASSQGSSSGYEQYF. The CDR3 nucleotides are TGTGCCAGCAGCCAAGGGAGTAGTTCGGGCTACGAGCAGTACTTC.

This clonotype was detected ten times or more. CDR3: CASSMEASSYEQYF. In DNA, the CDR3 is TGTGCCAGCAGCATGGAGGCGAGCTCCTACGAGCAGTACTTC. The rearrangement uses TRBV7-2 and TRBJ2-7; D perhaps matches TRBD2 (5 bases). The V end was cut by 5 bases, the J end by 0 bases, with 11 bases between. The CDR3 is 14 amino acids. Germline loops: CDR1 SGHTA, CDR2 FQGNSA.

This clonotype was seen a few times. CDR3 amino acids: CALVGLWSYEQYV. Here the CDR3 DNA reads TGCGCTCTTGTGGGGCTTTGGTCCTACGAGCAGTACGTC. The rearrangement joins TRBV29-1 to TRBJ2-7, with D possibly TRBD1 on 5 matching bases. The CDR3 spans 13 residues. Looked up from germline, CDR1 is SQVTM and CDR2 is ANQGSEA.

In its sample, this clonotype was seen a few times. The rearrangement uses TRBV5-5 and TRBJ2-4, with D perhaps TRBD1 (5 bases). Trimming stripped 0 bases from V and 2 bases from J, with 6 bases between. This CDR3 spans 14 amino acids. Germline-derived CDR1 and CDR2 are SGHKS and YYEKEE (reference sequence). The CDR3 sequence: CASSLAGSKNIQYF. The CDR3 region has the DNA TGTGCCAGCAGCTTGGCAGGGTCCAAAAACATTCAGTACTTC.

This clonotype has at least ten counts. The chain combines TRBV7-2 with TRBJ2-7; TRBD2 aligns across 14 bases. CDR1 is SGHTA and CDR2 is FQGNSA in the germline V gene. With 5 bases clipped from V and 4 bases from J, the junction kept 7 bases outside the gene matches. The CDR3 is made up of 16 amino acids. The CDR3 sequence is CASSVRLAGGRYEQYF. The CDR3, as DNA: TGTGCCAGCAGCGTCCGACTAGCGGGAGGGAGATACGAGCAGTACTTC.

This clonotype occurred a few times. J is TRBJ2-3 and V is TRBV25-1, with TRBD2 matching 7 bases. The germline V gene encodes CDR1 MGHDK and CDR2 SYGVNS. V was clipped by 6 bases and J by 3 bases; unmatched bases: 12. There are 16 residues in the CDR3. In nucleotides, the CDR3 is TGTGCCAGCAGCCGACCGGGGAGCGGGGAAACAGATACGCAGTATTTT. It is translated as CASSRPGSGETDTQYF.

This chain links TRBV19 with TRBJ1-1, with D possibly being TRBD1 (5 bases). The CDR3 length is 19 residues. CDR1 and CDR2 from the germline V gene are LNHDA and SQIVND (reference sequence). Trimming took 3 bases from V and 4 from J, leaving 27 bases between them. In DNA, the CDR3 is TGTGCCAGTAGTATGGGAGTCAGGGTTGGGTTACCCAGGAGCACTGAAGCTTTCTTT. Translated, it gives CASSMGVRVGLPRSTEAFF.

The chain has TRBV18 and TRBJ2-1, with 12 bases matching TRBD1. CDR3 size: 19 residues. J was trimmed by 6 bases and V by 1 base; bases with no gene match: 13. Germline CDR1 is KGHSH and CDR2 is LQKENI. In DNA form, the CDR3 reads TGTGCCAGCTCACCACGGGGGACAGGGGGCATAACGGAAGGCAATGAGCAGTTCTTC. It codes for CASSPRGTGGITEGNEQFF.

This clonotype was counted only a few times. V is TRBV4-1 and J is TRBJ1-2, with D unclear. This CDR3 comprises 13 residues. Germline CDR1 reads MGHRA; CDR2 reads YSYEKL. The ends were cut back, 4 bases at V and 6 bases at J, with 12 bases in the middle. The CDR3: CASSPVKFDGYTF. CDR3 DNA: TGCGCCAGCAGCCCGGTAAAATTTGATGGCTACACCTTC.

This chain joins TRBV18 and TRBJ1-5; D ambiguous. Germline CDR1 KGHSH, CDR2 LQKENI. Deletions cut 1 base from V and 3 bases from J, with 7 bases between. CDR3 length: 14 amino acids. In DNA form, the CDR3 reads TGTGCCAGCTCACCACTAGGAACCAATCAGCCCCAGCATTTT. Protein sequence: CASSPLGTNQPQHF.

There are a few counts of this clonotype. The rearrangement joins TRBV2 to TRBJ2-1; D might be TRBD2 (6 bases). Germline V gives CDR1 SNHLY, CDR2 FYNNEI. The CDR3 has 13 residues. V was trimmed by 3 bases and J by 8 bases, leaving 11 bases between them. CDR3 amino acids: CASSDGGDDEQFF. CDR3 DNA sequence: TGTGCCAGCAGTGACGGAGGGGACGATGAGCAGTTCTTC.

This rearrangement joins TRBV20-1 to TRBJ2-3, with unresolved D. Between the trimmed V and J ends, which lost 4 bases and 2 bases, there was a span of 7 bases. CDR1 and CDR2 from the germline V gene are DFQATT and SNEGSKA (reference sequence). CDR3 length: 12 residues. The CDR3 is CSAIDITDTQYF. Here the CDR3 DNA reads TGCAGTGCTATTGACATCACAGATACGCAGTATTTT.

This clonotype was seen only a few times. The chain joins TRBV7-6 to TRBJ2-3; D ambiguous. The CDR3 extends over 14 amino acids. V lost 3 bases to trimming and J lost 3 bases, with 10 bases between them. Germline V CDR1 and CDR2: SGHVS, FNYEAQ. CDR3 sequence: CASSFERITDTQYF. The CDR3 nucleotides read TGTGCCAGCAGCTTCGAACGGATAACAGATACGCAGTATTTT.

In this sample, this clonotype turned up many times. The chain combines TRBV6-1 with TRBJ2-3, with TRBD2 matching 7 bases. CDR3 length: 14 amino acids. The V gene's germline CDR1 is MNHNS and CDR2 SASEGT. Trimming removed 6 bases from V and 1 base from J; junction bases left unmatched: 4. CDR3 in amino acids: CASRQTSGTDTQYF. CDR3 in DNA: TGTGCCAGCAGACAAACTAGCGGCACAGATACGCAGTATTTT.

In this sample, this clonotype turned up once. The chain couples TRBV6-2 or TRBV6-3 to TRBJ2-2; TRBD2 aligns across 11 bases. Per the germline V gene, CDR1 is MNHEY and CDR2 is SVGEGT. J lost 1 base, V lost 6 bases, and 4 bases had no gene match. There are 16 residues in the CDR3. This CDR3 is CASRPLAGVNTGELFF. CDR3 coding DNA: TGTGCCAGCAGGCCACTAGCGGGAGTGAACACCGGGGAGCTGTTTTTT.

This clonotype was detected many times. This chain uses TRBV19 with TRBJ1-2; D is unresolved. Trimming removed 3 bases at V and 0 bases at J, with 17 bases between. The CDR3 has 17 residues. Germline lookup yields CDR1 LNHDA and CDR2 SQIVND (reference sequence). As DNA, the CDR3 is TGTGCCAGTAGTATGGGTGTCAGTCACAATACTAACTATGGCTACACCTTC. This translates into CASSMGVSHNTNYGYTF.

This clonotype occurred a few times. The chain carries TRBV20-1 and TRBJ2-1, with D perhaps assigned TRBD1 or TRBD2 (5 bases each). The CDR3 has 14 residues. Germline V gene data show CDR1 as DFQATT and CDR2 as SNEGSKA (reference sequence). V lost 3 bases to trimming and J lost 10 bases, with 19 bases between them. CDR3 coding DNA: TGCAGTGCTAGGTGGGGGTCGAGAAGTGAGGAGCAGTTCTTC. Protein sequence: CSARWGSRSEEQFF.

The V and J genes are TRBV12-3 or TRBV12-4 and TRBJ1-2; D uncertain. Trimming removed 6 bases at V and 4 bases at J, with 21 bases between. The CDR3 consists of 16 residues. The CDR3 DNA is TGTGCCAGCAGCCTAGGACCGGGATTCCTGCCCTATGGCTACACCTTC. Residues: CASSLGPGFLPYGYTF.

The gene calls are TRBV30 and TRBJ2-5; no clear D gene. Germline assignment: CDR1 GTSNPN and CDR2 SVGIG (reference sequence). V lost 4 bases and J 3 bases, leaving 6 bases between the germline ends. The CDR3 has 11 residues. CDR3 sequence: CAWTREETQYF. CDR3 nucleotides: TGTGCCTGGACGCGAGAAGAGACCCAGTACTTC.

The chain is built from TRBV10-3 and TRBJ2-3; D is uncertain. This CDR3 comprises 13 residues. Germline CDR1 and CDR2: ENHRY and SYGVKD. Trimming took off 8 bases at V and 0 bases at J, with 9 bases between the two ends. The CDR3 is CAIRKGSTDTQYF. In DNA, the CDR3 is TGTGCCATCCGTAAAGGGAGCACAGATACGCAGTATTTT.

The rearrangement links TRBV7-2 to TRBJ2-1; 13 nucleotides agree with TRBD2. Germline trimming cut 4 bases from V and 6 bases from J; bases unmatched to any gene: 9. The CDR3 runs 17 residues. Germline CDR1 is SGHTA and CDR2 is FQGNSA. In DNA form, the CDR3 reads TGTGCCAGCAGCTCCGGGACTAGCGGGAAAGGGGTCAATGAGCAGTTCTTC. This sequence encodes CASSSGTSGKGVNEQFF.